This T cell receptor (beta chain) was identified during a study of response to subunit inactivated influenza vaccine. Study-level points and caveats: Authors suggested each seasonal influenza vaccination recruits few new T cells.

Of note for this clonotype: Its cognate antigen is unknown.

CDR3 size: 12 residues. CDR1 is SNHLY and CDR2 is FYNNEI in the germline V gene. V gave up 7 bases and J gave up 6 bases; unmatched junction bases: 4. TCRdb called the RT-PCR reads again in MiXCR, with one record for every CDR3 protein. The repertoire holds about 240,000 distinct CDR3 sequences, with roughly an eighth as singletons. Sequenced here: non-naive T cells sorted from PBMCs, sampled around 15 days before vaccination. The origin of this receptor is a man aged 45-60 years who received an inactivated influenza vaccine. This chain connects TRBV2 to TRBJ1-2, with 8 positions matching TRBD1. CDR3 residues: CASNGQGDGYTF. The CDR3 region has the DNA TGTGCCAGCAATGGACAGGGTGATGGCTACACCTTC.